This T cell receptor beta chain comes out of a study of blood T cell repertoires in COVID-19 (dated by TCRdb to about 2020). In terms of the full investigation: Collaborator samples came from the United States, Italy and Spain and covered acute and convalescent phases of COVID-19. Subjects who had been exposed to COVID-19, were actively infected with it, or had recovered from it provided the deeply sampled blood TCRbeta repertoires that made up the dataset. The repertoires were made available in a free public database intended to serve as a resource for research on the immune response to SARS-CoV-2. The samples were drawn from two sources: the first 160 participants of the ongoing ImmuneRACE study, and fewer than 1,500 subjects contributed by 6 global collaborators. Sample metadata almost always included a de-identified subject ID, COVID-19 status, age in years and sex. Where available, HLA class I and class II types were taken from metadata supplied by the sample provider and were not determined by assay-based typing. The prospective study material was composed of cDNA or gDNA derived from T cells, B-cell-depleted T cells, or PBMCs.

TCRbeta CDR3 regions were amplified from genomic DNA using the immunoSEQ Assay, a bias-controlled multiplex PCR. In the paper's pipeline: The number of nucleated cells in each sample was estimated by amplification of reference gene primers within the assay. To quantify the absolute abundance of each unique TCRbeta CDR3 rearrangement, sequence reads were collapsed and filtered. Productive Simpson clonality was computed per sample as the square root of Simpson's diversity index over productive rearrangements. What TCRdb holds here is the immuneACCESS table cut down to in-frame rearrangements. Part of the clones is not present; checked against another copy, under half of the missing clones reflect an unresolved V gene, and the others are unexplained. V, J and clone size are taken as reported in that table, and D and trimming were inferred from the DNA itself. Present in this sample are roughly 180,000 clones, around 83% of which were seen just once. 3.6% of the sample rests with the top ten.

In the prospective study, participants were roughly 18 to 95 years old, resided in around 25 geographic areas of the United States, and were enrolled through a virtual design. In the prospective study, cohorts were assigned on the basis of participant-reported clinical history obtained from a screening survey and a study questionnaire. Mobile phlebotomists in the prospective study collected whole blood, serum and a nasopharyngeal or oropharyngeal swab from every participant. Additional blood draws and questionnaires over an approximately 2-month period could optionally be provided by prospective study participants. Blood samples from the prospective study were shipped frozen or at room temperature prior to DNA extraction. Note on this clone: Its antigen is currently not known. Base qualities are not recorded, but no much larger clone differs from it by a single base.

Results and caveats for the whole study, not just this receptor: The amount of clinical and demographic metadata varied by source and participant and was provided uncurated.

CDR1 is given as MNHEY and CDR2 as SVGAGI, both from the germline V gene. V is reduced by 6 bases and J by 7 bases, leaving a spacing of 7 bases between them. Spanning cysteine to phenylalanine, the CDR3 consists of 12 amino acids. Only the CDR3 DNA is retained, 36 bases long and in frame from the first base. The chain is encoded by TRBV6-5 joined to TRBJ1-6; confidence is insufficient to name the D gene. The sequence was obtained from a woman aged 45 to 65 in a cohort exposed to, infected with or recovered from COVID-19 (not recorded which). Sequencing input: PBMCs or T cells enriched from blood (not recorded which). The nucleotides are TGTGCCAGCAGAGAGAGAAATTCACCCCTCCACTTT. It codes for CASRERNSPLHF.